Listed below are T cell receptor beta chains from one sample, sequenced in a study of cytomegalovirus exposure and HLA in healthy donors. Assay used: immunoSEQ multiplex PCR; TCRdb lists only in-frame clones, some missing. The repertoire holds under 200,000 clones, with roughly 79% as singletons. Sequencing used PBMCs. The source is a woman in her forties or fifties in good health and CMV-seronegative. CDR3s include the opening cysteine and the closing phenylalanine or tryptophan. A D gene is named only where the DNA matches it firmly. Size values are once, few and many counts, or a class for expanded clones, and some rows have none.

>15|TRBJ2-7|TRBV7-9|TRBD2|-
TGTGCCAGCAGCCAATCCGGGACTAGTGCATCCGAGCAGTACTTC
CASSQSGTSASEQYF
>15|TRBJ2-2|TRBV7-2|-|once
TGTGCCAGCAGTATCGACAGTTCCAGGACGGGGGAGCTGTTTTTT
CASSIDSSRTGELFF
>13|TRBJ1-2|TRBV14|-|-
TGTGCCAGCAGCCCCCAGGGCTACTATGGCTACACCTTC
CASSPQGYYGYTF
>13|TRBJ1-1|TRBV4-1|-|few
TGCGCCAGCAGCCAATCTCGAACAACTGAAGCTTTCTTT
CASSQSRTTEAFF
>14|TRBJ1-5|TRBV9|TRBD1|-
TGTGCCAGCAGCGTGACAGGGGGCGATCAGCCCCAGCATTTT
CASSVTGGDQPQHF
>15|TRBJ2-2|TRBV7-8|TRBD1|-
TGTGCCAGCAGCTTAGACAGGCAGGGGGCCGGGGAGCTGTTTTTT
CASSLDRQGAGELFF
>15|TRBJ2-7|TRBV27|-|-
TGTGCCAGCAGTCCGAACGGGAGACAGGGTAGCGAGCAGTACTTC
CASSPNGRQGSEQYF
>14|TRBJ2-1|TRBV10-2|-|-
TGCGCCAGCAAAGCCCCCGGGGGATGGGGGGAGCAGTTCTTC
CASKAPGGWGEQFF
>14|TRBJ2-7|TRBV7-2|TRBD1|once
TGTGCCAGCAGCCTGGGACAGATAAACTACGAGCAGTACTTC
CASSLGQINYEQYF
>15|TRBJ2-5|TRBV19|TRBD1|-
TGTGCCAGTAGTATAGCAGACAGGGGAGGCGAGACCCAGTACTTC
CASSIADRGGETQYF
>15|TRBJ2-1|TRBV9|TRBD2|-
TGTGCCAGCAGCGGAGGACTAGCGTCTTACAATGAGCAGTTCTTC
CASSGGLASYNEQFF
>14|TRBJ2-7|TRBV11-2|TRBD2|once
TGTGCCAGCAGCTTAGGCGGGGGGCCTTACGAGCAGTACTTC
CASSLGGGPYEQYF
>14|TRBJ2-5|TRBV6-5|TRBD2|-
TGTGCCAGCAGTCGTGGGGGGGGAACAGAGACCCAGTACTTC
CASSRGGGTETQYF
>15|TRBJ2-1|TRBV27|TRBD2|few
TGTGCCAGCAGCCCGAGCGGGGGCTCCTACAATGAGCAGTTCTTC
CASSPSGGSYNEQFF
>15|TRBJ1-5|TRBV7-6|-|-
TGTGCCAGCAGCGGAGGGGACGGTACCAATCAGCCCCAGCATTTT
CASSGGDGTNQPQHF
>13|TRBJ1-2|TRBV6-5|TRBD1|once
TGTGCCAGTACACAGGGGTCGATCTTTGGCTACACCTTC
CASTQGSIFGYTF
>16|TRBJ2-5|TRBV18|-|-
TGTGCCAGCTCACCCGCGTTTACAGGGTACCAAGAGACCCAGTACTTC
CASSPAFTGYQETQYF
>14|TRBJ1-4|TRBV19|-|-
TGTGCCAGTAGTATAGGGAGTTCCGATGAAAAACTGTTTTTT
CASSIGSSDEKLFF
>16|TRBJ2-3|TRBV4-3|TRBD1|-
TGCGCCAGCAGCCCTGGGACAGTCACTAGCACAGATACGCAGTATTTT
CASSPGTVTSTDTQYF
>15|TRBJ2-1|TRBV30|TRBD2|-
TGTGCCTGGAGTCCCGGGGCGGGAGGGTACGATGAGCAGTTCTTC
CAWSPGAGGYDEQFF
>12|TRBJ1-1|TRBV25-1|-|-
TGTGCCAGCAGCAGGCAGGGTCATAAAGCTTTCTTT
CASSRQGHKAFF
>14|TRBJ1-5|TRBV21-1|-|-
TGTGCCAGCAGCTCGCGACAGGTAAATCAGCCCCAGCATTTT
CASSSRQVNQPQHF
>16|TRBJ2-2|TRBV5-1|TRBD1|-
TGCGCCAGCAGCTTGGAAAGGGGGCGTAAGTCCGGGGAGCTGTTTTTT
CASSLERGRKSGELFF
>13|TRBJ2-7|TRBV7-9|-|few
TGTGCCAGCAGCTTTGGGTCCGGGAACGAGCAGTACTTC
CASSFGSGNEQYF